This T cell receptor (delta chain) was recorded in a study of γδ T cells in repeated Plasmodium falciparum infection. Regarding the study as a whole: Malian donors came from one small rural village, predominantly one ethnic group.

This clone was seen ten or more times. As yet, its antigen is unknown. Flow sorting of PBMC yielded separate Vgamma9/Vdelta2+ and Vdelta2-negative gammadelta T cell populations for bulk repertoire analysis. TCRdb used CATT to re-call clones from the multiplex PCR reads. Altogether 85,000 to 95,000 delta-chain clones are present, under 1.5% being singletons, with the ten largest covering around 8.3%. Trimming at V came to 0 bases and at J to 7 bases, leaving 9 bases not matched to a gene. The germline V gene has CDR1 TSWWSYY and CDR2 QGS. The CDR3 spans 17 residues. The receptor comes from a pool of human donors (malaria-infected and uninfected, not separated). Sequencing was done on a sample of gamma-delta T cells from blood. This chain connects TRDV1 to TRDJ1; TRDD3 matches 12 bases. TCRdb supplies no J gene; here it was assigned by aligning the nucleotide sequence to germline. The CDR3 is CALGELPLGDTRGKLIF. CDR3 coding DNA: TGTGCTCTTGGGGAACTACCCCTGGGGGATACGCGAGGTAAACTCATCTTT.